This TCR beta chain was sequenced during a study of Graves' ophthalmopathy and Graves' hyperthyroidism. Ophthalmopathy donors were characterized by moderate-to-severe activity, CAS of at least 3, NOSPECS of at least 4, and duration under 3 months. The study amplified TCR beta CDR3 regions using RNA transcripts. RT-PCR was first run with HTBI primers, then multiplex PCR in a second round. TCRdb reprocessed the multiplex PCR reads via MiXCR and lists one record per CDR3 protein. The sample holds 600,000 to 950,000 distinct CDR3 sequences; about 44% are singletons and the top ten take 44%. The V and J ends lost 5 bases and 0 bases respectively, with 19 bases between them. This CDR3 comprises 17 residues.

The receptor was isolated from an adult man with Graves' ophthalmopathy. Sequencing was done on a sample of peripheral blood. V gene TRBV12-3 or TRBV12-4 combines with J gene TRBJ1-1, with D possibly TRBD1 on 6 matching bases. CDR3 region: CASSDSPFGGMNTEAFF. The CDR3, as DNA: TGTGCCAGCAGTGACTCCCCCTTTGGGGGCATGAACACTGAAGCTTTCTTT.